A selection of T cell receptor beta chains follows, all from one sample in a study of PD-1 blockade in classical Hodgkin lymphoma. The assay was immunoSEQ multiplex PCR, and TCRdb's table has in-frame clones only and misses some. The sample has approximately 160,000 clones, about four fifths seen once; the top ten hold 7.5% to 10%. Specimen: peripheral blood mononuclear cells (PBMCs), collected before the second cycle of nivolumab. The source of these receptors is a human donor with classical Hodgkin lymphoma. The CDR3 runs from the conserved cysteine through the conserved F or W. Fields, in order: D gene, J gene, V gene, clone size, CDR3 DNA, CDR3 protein. D genes are given only for firm matches. Not every row has a clone size; where given, it reads once, few, many or a size class.

D: -; J: TRBJ2-2; V: TRBV2; size: -; DNA: TGTGCCAGCACCCCTCGGGCGGATAACACCGGGGAGCTGTTTTTT; CDR3: CASTPRADNTGELFF
D: TRBD2; J: TRBJ2-7; V: TRBV7-9; size: -; DNA: TGTGCCAGCAGCACACTGGGACTAGCGGGAGAGGCGCAGTACTTC; CDR3: CASSTLGLAGEAQYF
D: -; J: TRBJ1-4; V: TRBV5-1; size: few; DNA: TGCGCCAGCAGCTCCAGCTCCCAAACAGGATTGAATGAAAAACTGTTTTTT; CDR3: CASSSSSQTGLNEKLFF
D: TRBD2; J: TRBJ2-1; V: TRBV6-5; size: once; DNA: TGTGCCAGCAGCAAACTAGCGGCCTCCTACAATGAGCAGTTCTTC; CDR3: CASSKLAASYNEQFF
D: -; J: TRBJ2-7; V: TRBV7-2; size: -; DNA: TGTGCCAGCAGCTTAAAAGGGGGTTCCCACGAGCAGTACTTC; CDR3: CASSLKGGSHEQYF
D: -; J: TRBJ2-5; V: TRBV6-6; size: -; DNA: TGTGCCAGCAGTTACGGTATTCTACTAGAGACCCAGTACTTC; CDR3: CASSYGILLETQYF
D: -; J: TRBJ1-3; V: TRBV2; size: few; DNA: TGTGCCAGCAGTGAACAGGGCCATTCTGGAAACACCATATATTTT; CDR3: CASSEQGHSGNTIYF
D: TRBD1; J: TRBJ2-7; V: TRBV6-5; size: -; DNA: TGTGCCAGCAGTTATGGGACAGGGTTTCTCGAGCAGTACTTC; CDR3: CASSYGTGFLEQYF
D: TRBD2; J: TRBJ2-3; V: TRBV11-3; size: -; DNA: TGTGCCAGCAGCTTGGGACTAGCGGGAGAATCAGATACGCAGTATTTT; CDR3: CASSLGLAGESDTQYF
D: TRBD1; J: TRBJ1-4; V: TRBV18; size: -; DNA: TGTGCCAGCTCACCGACAGGGGGCGCCTCTAATGAAAAACTGTTTTTT; CDR3: CASSPTGGASNEKLFF
D: TRBD1; J: TRBJ1-6; V: TRBV5-5; size: -; DNA: TGTGCCAGCAGCTTGGCCGGGACAGGGGATAATTCACCCCTCCACTTT; CDR3: CASSLAGTGDNSPLHF
D: TRBD2; J: TRBJ2-2; V: TRBV27; size: -; DNA: TGTGCCAGCAGTCCCAGACTAGCGGGAGGGCCCACCGGGGAGCTGTTTTTT; CDR3: CASSPRLAGGPTGELFF
D: -; J: TRBJ2-2; V: TRBV6-5; size: -; DNA: TGTGCCAGCAGGGCGTGGGCGCGAGGAACCGGGGAGCTGTTTTTT; CDR3: CASRAWARGTGELFF
D: -; J: TRBJ2-6; V: TRBV6-1; size: -; DNA: TGTGCCAGCAGTGCTGGGCAGGGCCACTCTGGGGCCAACGTCCTGACTTTC; CDR3: CASSAGQGHSGANVLTF
D: TRBD1; J: TRBJ2-7; V: TRBV11-2; size: -; DNA: TGTGCCAGCAGCCCCTGGACAGGGGGCATGATCGACGAGCAGTACTTC; CDR3: CASSPWTGGMIDEQYF
D: TRBD1; J: TRBJ1-3; V: TRBV4-1; size: -; DNA: TGCGCCAGCAGCCGTACAGGGGGCTCTGGAAACACCATATATTTT; CDR3: CASSRTGGSGNTIYF
D: -; J: TRBJ2-5; V: TRBV5-1; size: -; DNA: TGCGCCAGCAGCGCGAACCAAGAGACCCAGTACTTC; CDR3: CASSANQETQYF
D: TRBD2; J: TRBJ2-3; V: TRBV28; size: -; DNA: TGTGCCAGCAGTCCGGGACTAGCGGGAGGCGTCGGCACAGATACGCAGTATTTT; CDR3: CASSPGLAGGVGTDTQYF
D: -; J: TRBJ2-2; V: TRBV5-1; size: -; DNA: TGCGCCAGCAGCGAAACAGGGGAGGAGACCGGGGAGCTGTTTTTT; CDR3: CASSETGEETGELFF
D: TRBD2; J: TRBJ2-3; V: TRBV29-1; size: -; DNA: TGCAGCGTTGTGGATCCTAGCGGCCAATCGGATACGCAGTATTTT; CDR3: CSVVDPSGQSDTQYF
D: -; J: TRBJ2-7; V: TRBV7-3; size: -; DNA: TGTGCCAGCAGCTTAAATTCGGGACGCCAGTACGAGCAGTACTTC; CDR3: CASSLNSGRQYEQYF
D: -; J: TRBJ2-1; V: TRBV6-5; size: -; DNA: TGTGCCAGCAGTTACGAAGCTAACTACAATGAGCAGTTCTTC; CDR3: CASSYEANYNEQFF
D: -; J: TRBJ2-7; V: TRBV28; size: -; DNA: TGTGCCAGCAGTTCCCCCCCCACGTCCTACGAGCAGTACTTC; CDR3: CASSSPPTSYEQYF
D: TRBD1; J: TRBJ2-3; V: TRBV15; size: -; DNA: TGTGCCACCAGCAGAGGGACAGGGTCTAGCACAGATACGCAGTATTTT; CDR3: CATSRGTGSSTDTQYF
D: TRBD1; J: TRBJ2-2; V: TRBV6-1; size: -; DNA: TGTGCCAGCAGCGGACAGGGGGCCTTCACCGGGGAGCTGTTTTTT; CDR3: CASSGQGAFTGELFF
D: -; J: TRBJ1-2; V: TRBV29-1; size: -; DNA: TGCAGCGTTGGCGGGCTCCTTAACTATGGCTACACCTTC; CDR3: CSVGGLLNYGYTF
D: TRBD1; J: TRBJ2-5; V: TRBV25-1; size: few; DNA: TGTGCCAGCAGTGATGATCAGGGGGTAAAGACCCAGTACTTC; CDR3: CASSDDQGVKTQYF
D: TRBD1; J: TRBJ2-2; V: TRBV7-2; size: -; DNA: TGTGCCAGCAGCACGTACAGGGGGTCGAACACCGGGGAGCTGTTTTTT; CDR3: CASSTYRGSNTGELFF
D: TRBD1; J: TRBJ1-2; V: TRBV2; size: -; DNA: TGTGCCAGCAGGGCACAGGGGACAGGGGGATATGGCTACACCTTC; CDR3: CASRAQGTGGYGYTF
D: TRBD1; J: TRBJ2-5; V: TRBV7-9; size: -; DNA: TGTGCCAGCAGCGGGGGACAGGGGGAGACCCAGTACTTC; CDR3: CASSGGQGETQYF
D: -; J: TRBJ2-5; V: TRBV4-2; size: -; DNA: TGTGCCAGCAGCCAAGATGGCGCCGCAGAGACCCAGTACTTC; CDR3: CASSQDGAAETQYF
D: -; J: TRBJ1-2; V: TRBV7-8; size: -; DNA: TGTGCCAGCAGCTTAGCGGCTAATGGCTACACCTTC; CDR3: CASSLAANGYTF
D: -; J: TRBJ1-2; V: TRBV19; size: many; DNA: TGTGCCAGTAGTATGTTTTCAGATCCTAACTATGGCTACACCTTC; CDR3: CASSMFSDPNYGYTF
D: -; J: TRBJ1-2; V: TRBV7-9; size: -; DNA: TGTGCCAGCAGCTTTCCAAGAGGGAGAGTCGTATTAGCTAACTATGGCTACACCTTC; CDR3: CASSFPRGRVVLANYGYTF
D: TRBD1; J: TRBJ2-7; V: TRBV18; size: -; DNA: TGTGCCAGCTCACTCTGGGACAGGTCCTACGAGCAGTACTTC; CDR3: CASSLWDRSYEQYF
D: TRBD1; J: TRBJ2-2; V: TRBV10-3; size: -; DNA: TGTGCCAGCAGTGATGGCGGGACAGGGGGCATCGGGGAGCTGTTTTTT; CDR3: CASSDGGTGGIGELFF
D: TRBD2; J: TRBJ2-5; V: TRBV10-3; size: -; DNA: TGTGCCATCAGTGAGCAGCGGGGGGCCAACCATGGGACCCAGTACTTC; CDR3: CAISEQRGANHGTQYF
D: TRBD1; J: TRBJ1-2; V: TRBV9; size: -; DNA: TGTGCCAGCAGCGTAGACCATTGGGGACAGGGCTATGGCTACACCTTC; CDR3: CASSVDHWGQGYGYTF
D: -; J: TRBJ1-2; V: TRBV7-3; size: few; DNA: TGTGCCAGCAGCTTAACCGGGTCTAGTGGCTACACCTTC; CDR3: CASSLTGSSGYTF
D: -; J: TRBJ2-5; V: TRBV11-2; size: many; DNA: TGTGCCAGCAGCTTAGAGCTAGTAGAGACCCAGTACTTC; CDR3: CASSLELVETQYF
D: -; J: TRBJ2-7; V: TRBV9; size: -; DNA: TGTGCCAGCAGCCCTTGGGGGGACTCTTACGAGCAGTACTTC; CDR3: CASSPWGDSYEQYF
D: -; J: TRBJ1-1; V: TRBV11-3; size: few; DNA: TGTGCCAGCAGCCTGAGGGGAGGAGAAGCTTTCTTT; CDR3: CASSLRGGEAFF
D: -; J: TRBJ1-2; V: TRBV27; size: few; DNA: TGTGCCAGCAGACCTTTCCTAGGGGGCTACACCTTC; CDR3: CASRPFLGGYTF
D: TRBD1; J: TRBJ1-4; V: TRBV7-9; size: -; DNA: TGTGCCAGCAGCCAAGAGAGGGGACAGGCTAATGAAAAACTGTTTTTT; CDR3: CASSQERGQANEKLFF
D: -; J: TRBJ2-7; V: TRBV10-3; size: -; DNA: TGTGCCAGCAGACATTACGGGACGCACTTCTCCTACGAGCAGTACTTC; CDR3: CASRHYGTHFSYEQYF
D: -; J: TRBJ1-2; V: TRBV6-5; size: few; DNA: TGTGCCAGCAGTTACTCGGCAGCCGGGGGCTACACCTTC; CDR3: CASSYSAAGGYTF
D: TRBD1; J: TRBJ2-1; V: TRBV7-9; size: -; DNA: TGTGCCAGCAGCTTGGGCGGGACAGGGATGCACAATGAGCAGTTCTTC; CDR3: CASSLGGTGMHNEQFF
D: -; J: TRBJ1-1; V: TRBV28; size: few; DNA: TGTGCCAGCAGTTTCTATTTTCGGGGGGGGAACACTGAAGCTTTCTTT; CDR3: CASSFYFRGGNTEAFF
D: -; J: TRBJ1-5; V: TRBV5-1; size: -; DNA: TGCGCCAGCAGCACGGTTGGGGCTGGGCAGCCCCAGCATTTT; CDR3: CASSTVGAGQPQHF
D: -; J: TRBJ2-2; V: TRBV7-3; size: -; DNA: TGTGCCAGCAGCTTAGCCGTCACCGGGGAGCTGTTTTTT; CDR3: CASSLAVTGELFF
D: -; J: TRBJ2-3; V: TRBV6-5; size: -; DNA: TGTGCCAGCAGCGTCAGGGAAAGCACAGATACGCAGTATTTT; CDR3: CASSVRESTDTQYF
D: -; J: TRBJ1-1; V: TRBV28; size: -; DNA: TGTGCCAGCAGTTTAATGATCCGAGGGAGCACTGAAGCTTTCTTT; CDR3: CASSLMIRGSTEAFF
D: -; J: TRBJ1-4; V: TRBV5-1; size: -; DNA: TGCGCCAGCAGCGTGGAGGCAACTAATGAAAAACTGTTTTTT; CDR3: CASSVEATNEKLFF
D: -; J: TRBJ1-5; V: TRBV18; size: -; DNA: TGTGCCAGCTCACCCTTCTTTTGGCAGCCCCAGCATTTT; CDR3: CASSPFFWQPQHF
D: -; J: TRBJ1-5; V: TRBV19; size: -; DNA: TGTGCCAGTAGTATCGAGGAGGTTCAGCCCCAGCATTTT; CDR3: CASSIEEVQPQHF
D: -; J: TRBJ1-1; V: TRBV19; size: once; DNA: TGTGCCAGTAGCCGACAGCGGGTGGGCTTCATGAACACTGAAGCTTTCTTT; CDR3: CASSRQRVGFMNTEAFF
D: -; J: TRBJ2-3; V: TRBV7-2; size: -; DNA: TGTGCCAGCAGCTTGGTAGGGCTTAGCACAGATACGCAGTATTTT; CDR3: CASSLVGLSTDTQYF